This T cell receptor (beta chain) comes out of a study of cytomegalovirus exposure and HLA in healthy donors (dated by TCRdb to the late 2010s). For context, the study as a whole: According to an earlier analysis of a few hundred of the donors, about 180 million T cells yielded over 100 million unique TCR beta sequences and 250 to 350 Gb of sequence data. Rather than using new phenotypic data, the later analysis identified candidate immune exposures from TCR beta sequences and from how often those sequences occurred across donors. An early release covering around 630 HLA-typed donors comprised 300 to 350 gigabases of sequencing data and around 80 million unique TCR sequences. An earlier analysis of around 540 of the donors applied high-throughput TCR beta sequencing to assess whether each TCR beta V gene segment acted as functional or pseudogenic. To predict cytomegalovirus infection status, the study brought together high-throughput TCR immunosequencing, statistical association of individual TCRs with disease status, and machine learning. The T cell repertoires of about 700 subjects were profiled by immunosequencing and related to cytomegalovirus serostatus. A handful of DR-DQ haplotypes were handled as single units for association and clustering because linkage in the cohort was strong. A separate validation cohort of approximately 130 different subjects was used in addition to the approximately 610-subject first cohort. The study was designed to test whether signatures of past pathogen exposure could be identified by cataloging public T cell receptors. A later analysis re-examined previously published TCR beta repertoires from 610 or so donors and added high-resolution HLA genotyping to investigate patterns of TCR occurrence. On average, roughly 240,000 unique TCR beta nucleotide sequences were sequenced per donor among several hundred genotyped donors of the cohort, with 15% to 20% of those sequences being non-productive. A later genetic analysis took genome-wide SNP genotypes for about 55% of the roughly 670 donors and used that subset as a discovery cohort. Donor age, sex, ethnicity and CMV serostatus were compiled together with the repertoire data. The genetic ancestry cluster associated with self-reported Caucasian donors included over 80% of the roughly 400 genotyped donors. HLA typing included class I and class II loci at four-digit resolution. All discovery cohort repertoires had been generated on a single sequencing platform. The number of donors typed differed by locus, with about 629-630 for A, B, C, DRB1 and DQB1, roughly 550 for DQA1, 606 for DPA1, and some 450 for DPB1.

As regards this clone: The target of this receptor is not known. Within one base of it there is no much larger clone, and no base qualities were kept.

The junction shows trimming of 4 bases on V and 5 bases on J, and the gene matches do not reach 7 bases of it. From the cysteine through the phenylalanine, the CDR3 covers 14 amino acids. Kept here is only the CDR3 DNA, which spans 42 bases and is read in frame from base 1. Based on the germline V gene, the CDR1 and CDR2 sequences are SGHRS and YFSETQ. The cohort consisted of 650 to 700 healthy bone marrow donors. All cohort members were sampled while nominally healthy, although unrecorded immune exposures were likely present. The donor was CMV seronegative and belonged to the group of 320 or so seronegative cohort members. Each donor provided a peripheral blood sample, and peripheral blood mononuclear cells were used for TCR beta sequencing. The Qiagen DNeasy Blood Extraction Kit was used to extract genomic DNA from the blood cell samples. Study-wide findings and limitations: Most TCR sequences were observed very rarely across donors, whereas some public TCRs were present in many individuals. A later analysis found that most CMV-associated TCR beta chains appeared HLA-restricted, with HLA associations seemingly driven largely by CMV exposure. In an earlier analysis of about 550 of the donors, most TCR beta V segments were observed in productive rearrangements about 90% or about 30% of the time, broadly matching IMGT annotations. Seventeen rarely observed V segments, including chromosome 9 orphons, were excluded from the earlier analysis of approximately 500 of the donors because counts were too low. HLA typing was unavailable for some donors at each locus, so association tests used only the typed subset. According to a later analysis, TCR association rates differed among HLA loci, with DRB1 alleles showing the most associated TCRs and HLA-C alleles showing the fewest. The classifier was reported to diagnose cytomegalovirus status with high specificity and sensitivity in both the original and validation cohorts. A further reported finding was that TCR beta sequences accurately predicted the HLA-A and HLA-B alleles for most subjects in the first cohort. In vitro tests confirmed that three of the cytomegalovirus-associated TCR beta chains recognize cytomegalovirus antigens. According to a later genetic analysis, donors in an Asian-associated ancestry cluster had fewer N-insertions in productive TCRs than the roughly 660-donor mean. Roughly uniform sequencing depth across donors was assumed in presence/absence analyses, although this assumption may not hold. Linkage disequilibrium might explain the correlated functional status among segregating V segments, but an unknown experimental factor could not be ruled out. The study gave a list of 150 to 200 TCR beta chains associated with cytomegalovirus. Specific HLA alleles were associated with 16,951 TCR beta sequences at a false discovery rate of 0.05 in a later analysis. Compared with equally common non-associated chains, HLA-associated TCR beta chains in a later analysis were more clonally expanded and had lower generation probabilities. When HLA alleles, especially DR and DQ, strongly co-occurred, attributing TCR associations to individual alleles was difficult. The sequencing pipeline was judged likely to have produced a cluster of highly shared sequence variants as a technical artifact. A later genetic analysis associated a missense DCLRE1C variant with V-gene and J-gene trimming of TCR beta chains, and an independent cohort replicated the association. The 87-base-pair reads could not distinguish some IMGT-functional V segments, including TRBV6-2 and TRBV6-3, so those segments were excluded. The only immune exposure information available for the cohort was CMV serostatus. This cohort had only TCR beta chains sequenced, and the lack of alpha or paired-chain data limited which features could be detected. The authors suggested that the approach could potentially be generalized to other disease states and immunological phenotypes. Several of the top co-occurrence clusters appeared to be linked to parvovirus B19, influenza, CMV and Epstein-Barr virus, according to a later analysis.

The library was built by means of the immunoSEQ multiplex PCR assay. A mixture of 60 forward primers for TCR Vbeta segments and 13 reverse primers for TCR Jbeta segments was used in the multiplex PCR. The CDR3 region of rearranged TCR beta genes was amplified from genomic DNA with a multiplex PCR assay. The Illumina HiSeq System was used to sequence the amplified TCR beta libraries as 87-base-pair reads. The authors processed their data as follows. A later analysis tallied tens of millions of unique TCR beta chains across the 610 or so repertoires, and around 12 million of those chains were shared by two or more donors. To remove PCR and sequencing errors, raw reads were error-corrected and collapsed into unique sequences using a nearest-neighbor algorithm that merged closely related sequences. Alignment of CDR3 sequences to IMGT reference sequences was used to assign V, D and J gene segments. For a sequence to be retained, a match of at least six nucleotides was required to both a V gene segment and a J gene segment. Rearrangements were classified as productive when the CDR3 lacked stop codons and remained in frame with V and J, and all other rearrangements were classified as non-productive. CDR3 was defined according to IMGT convention as the region running from the second conserved V-encoded cysteine to the conserved J-encoded phenylalanine. In an earlier analysis of around 540 of the donors, sequences lacking an unambiguous match to a single V gene segment were excluded. In an earlier analysis of a few hundred of the donors, V segments were called functional above 56.7% productive rearrangements and were called segregating when the between-donor standard deviation exceeded 5%. A statistical classification framework was built for diagnosing cytomegalovirus status from the catalog of TCR beta chain sequences. In a later analysis, V and J genes were assigned by comparing TCR nucleotide sequences against IMGT/GENE-DB human TR gene sequences. A later analysis assigned CDR3 sequences and most-parsimonious VDJ recombination scenarios with the TCRdist pipeline. In a later analysis, each TCR beta chain was defined by its CDR3 amino acid sequence together with its V-gene family, and reads without a unique V-gene family were excluded. A later analysis removed 600 or so highly shared, low-generation-probability nucleotide sequences to deal with suspected cross-contamination and a sequencing artifact. In a later analysis, a clonal expansion index was calculated for each public chain from normalized within-repertoire ranks of inferred template counts. A later analysis computed generation probabilities with a VDJ recombination model fitted to out-of-frame rearrangements, and checked the results against IGoR. In a later analysis, hypergeometric tests were used to score TCR-TCR, TCR-HLA and TCR-CMV co-occurrence, with a repertoire-size bias correction applied to TCR pairs. In a later analysis, false discovery rates were estimated by permuting HLA or CMV assignments 20 times. In a later analysis, co-occurring TCRs were grouped using DBSCAN, and TCRdist sequence similarity was added for clustering within HLA-allele-positive subsets. Repertoires with fewer than 30,000 or more than 120,000 public chains, plus five repertoires with anomalous nucleotide sharing, were excluded from co-occurrence clustering. TCRdb limited this immuneACCESS table to in-frame rearrangements with V and J called. A share of clones is missing; checked studies link under half to unresolved V genes, and the rest is unexplained. V and J calls and clone size are copied from that table; D and trimming were computed from the DNA. The sample table shows some 150,000 clones, and roughly 80% are seen once. Of the sample, 0.95% to 1.5% is held by the ten largest clones.

The chain links TRBV5-1 with TRBJ1-2; TRBD1 fits 8 bases in the junction. The sequenced material came from PBMCs. The receptor was isolated from a female donor in good health and CMV-seronegative. The CDR3 in this case is CASSPGQGGYGYTF. The bases read TGCGCCAGCAGCCCTGGACAGGGTGGGTATGGCTACACCTTC.